The 10 T cell receptor beta chains given below trace back to one sample, sequenced in a study of CD8+CD57+ T cells in acquired aplastic anemia. Sequenced patients had shown CD8+CD57+ cell expansion by flow cytometry. Template material for TCR beta VDJ and CDR3 profiling consisted of genomic DNA. Each CDR3 protein is one row after TCRdb ran MiXCR on the reads. The table includes 210,000 or so distinct CDR3 sequences, around 50% detected once. Input material: sorted CD4+, CD8+, or CD8+CD57+ T cells (not recorded which) from PBMCs. Source of these receptors: a human donor with aplastic anemia.

CDR3 DNA sequence: TGTGCCAGCAGCCAGCTGACAGGGGGGCATGAAAAACTGTTTTTT. Encoded protein: CASSQLTGGHEKLFF. This rearrangement joins TRBV3-1 to TRBJ1-4, with 9 bases identical to TRBD1. The CDR3 is 15 amino acids. Per the germline V gene, CDR1 is LGHDT and CDR2 is YNNKEL (reference sequence). The J segment lost 6 bases and the V segment lost 3 bases, leaving 5 bases of the junction unmatched.

This clonotype has just a few counts. The chain combines TRBV15 with TRBJ2-3, with D maybe TRBD2 (5 bases). The V end lost 0 bases, the J end lost 4 bases, and 11 bases lay between the germline ends. The CDR3 contains 15 residues. The germline V gene encodes CDR1 LNHNV and CDR2 YYDKDF (reference sequence). CDR3 coding DNA: TGTGCCACCAGCAGAGATCGAGGGAGCGCAGATACGCAGTATTTT. It is translated as CATSRDRGSADTQYF. Full variable domain (outside the CDR3, taken from reference TRBV15 and TRBJ2-3): DAMVIQNPRYQVTQFGKPVTLSCSQTLNHNVMYWYQQKSSQAPKLLFHYYDKDFNNEADTPDNFQSRRPNTSFCFLDIRSPGLGDTAMYLCATSRDRGSADTQYFGPGTRLTVL.

This clonotype has only a few counts. Possible read error: a much larger clone is one base away. The V and J genes are TRBV6-4 and TRBJ2-1; D is unresolved. The CDR3 consists of 9 residues. Germline V gene sequence: CDR1 MRHNA, CDR2 SNTAGT. The ends were cut back, 5 bases at V and 12 bases at J, with 5 bases in the middle. The CDR3 sequence: CASSTGQFF. The CDR3 DNA sequence: TGTGCCAGCAGTACGGGGCAGTTCTTC.

The V call is TRBV29-1, the J call TRBJ2-3, with 8 bases that match TRBD2. Losses at the gene ends were 6 bases for V and 3 bases for J; bases not matched to a gene: 8. Germline V gene sequence: CDR1 SQVTM, CDR2 ANQGSEA. CDR3 length equals 14 residues. The CDR3 coding sequence is TGCAGCGTGGGTAGGGCGGGGGGAACAGATACGCAGTATTTT. It encodes CSVGRAGGTDTQYF.

This chain connects TRBV24-1 to TRBJ1-5; D is undetermined. The CDR3 covers 15 residues. The V end lost 7 bases, the J end lost 11 bases, and 23 bases lay between the germline ends. Germline V gene sequence: CDR1 KGHDR, CDR2 SFDVKD. The DNA of the CDR3 is TGTGCCACCAGCGTGGTTGAGGTTGGTCAAGAGACCCAGCATTTT. It translates to CATSVVEVGQETQHF.

This clonotype has a handful of counts. The rearrangement uses TRBV3-1 and TRBJ2-1; 8 nucleotides match TRBD1. J lost 5 bases, V lost 4 bases, and 4 bases had no gene match. The V gene's germline CDR1 is LGHDT and CDR2 YNNKEL (reference sequence). This CDR3 has 14 amino acids. CDR3 region: CASSPTTGDNEQFF. The CDR3 DNA is TGTGCCAGCAGCCCAACGACAGGGGACAATGAGCAGTTCTTC.

The chain joins TRBV12-3 or TRBV12-4 to TRBJ1-6; weak D call: TRBD1 (6 bases). The CDR3 has 15 residues. Trimming removed 6 bases at V and 6 bases at J, with 15 bases between. The CDR3 DNA sequence: TGTGCCAGCAGGGCGACAGGTGGGGTTAATTCACCCCTCCACTTT. It codes for CASRATGGVNSPLHF.

On this clonotype itself: The germline gene is not matched at one end of the junction; a read error may be the cause. The rearrangement joins TRBV5-6 to TRBJ2-5; possible D gene TRBD1, 5 bases. CDR3 length equals 14 residues. Germline V lookup: CDR1 SGHDT, CDR2 YYEEEE. The CDR3 sequence: CASSLGLGLETQYF. The CDR3 coding sequence is TGTGCCAGCAGTTTGGGGCTGGGGCTGGAGACCCAGTACTTC.

V usage is TRBV28 and J usage is TRBJ1-6; a weak D match, TRBD1 (5 bases). Germline CDR1 is MDHEN and CDR2 is SYDVKM. With 5 bases removed from V and 10 bases from J, the gap between germline ends came to 27 bases. The CDR3 runs to 18 residues. The CDR3 reads CASSPGSGAGISSSPLHF. In DNA form, the CDR3 reads TGTGCCAGCAGTCCGGGGTCTGGGGCAGGGATTTCTTCGTCACCCCTCCACTTT.

The V call is TRBV7-9, the J call TRBJ2-2, with TRBD2 matching 9 bases. CDR3 length: 14 amino acids. The trim removed 5 bases at V and 7 bases at J, leaving 5 bases unmatched. In germline, CDR1 is SEHNR, CDR2 FQNEAQ (reference sequence). CDR3 DNA: TGTGCCAGCAGCAAGGGACTAGCTAACGGGGAGCTGTTTTTT. It codes for CASSKGLANGELFF.